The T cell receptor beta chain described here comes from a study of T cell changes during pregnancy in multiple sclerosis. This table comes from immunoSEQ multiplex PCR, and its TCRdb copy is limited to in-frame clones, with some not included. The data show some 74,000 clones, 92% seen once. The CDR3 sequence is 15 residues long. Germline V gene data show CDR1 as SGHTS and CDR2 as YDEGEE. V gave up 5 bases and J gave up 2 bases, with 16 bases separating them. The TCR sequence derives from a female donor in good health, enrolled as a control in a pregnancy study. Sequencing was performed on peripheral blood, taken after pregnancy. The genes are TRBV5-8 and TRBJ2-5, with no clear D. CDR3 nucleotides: TGTGCCAGCAGAGCCGGGTTGACGGTTCAAGAGACCCAGTACTTC. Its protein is CASRAGLTVQETQYF.